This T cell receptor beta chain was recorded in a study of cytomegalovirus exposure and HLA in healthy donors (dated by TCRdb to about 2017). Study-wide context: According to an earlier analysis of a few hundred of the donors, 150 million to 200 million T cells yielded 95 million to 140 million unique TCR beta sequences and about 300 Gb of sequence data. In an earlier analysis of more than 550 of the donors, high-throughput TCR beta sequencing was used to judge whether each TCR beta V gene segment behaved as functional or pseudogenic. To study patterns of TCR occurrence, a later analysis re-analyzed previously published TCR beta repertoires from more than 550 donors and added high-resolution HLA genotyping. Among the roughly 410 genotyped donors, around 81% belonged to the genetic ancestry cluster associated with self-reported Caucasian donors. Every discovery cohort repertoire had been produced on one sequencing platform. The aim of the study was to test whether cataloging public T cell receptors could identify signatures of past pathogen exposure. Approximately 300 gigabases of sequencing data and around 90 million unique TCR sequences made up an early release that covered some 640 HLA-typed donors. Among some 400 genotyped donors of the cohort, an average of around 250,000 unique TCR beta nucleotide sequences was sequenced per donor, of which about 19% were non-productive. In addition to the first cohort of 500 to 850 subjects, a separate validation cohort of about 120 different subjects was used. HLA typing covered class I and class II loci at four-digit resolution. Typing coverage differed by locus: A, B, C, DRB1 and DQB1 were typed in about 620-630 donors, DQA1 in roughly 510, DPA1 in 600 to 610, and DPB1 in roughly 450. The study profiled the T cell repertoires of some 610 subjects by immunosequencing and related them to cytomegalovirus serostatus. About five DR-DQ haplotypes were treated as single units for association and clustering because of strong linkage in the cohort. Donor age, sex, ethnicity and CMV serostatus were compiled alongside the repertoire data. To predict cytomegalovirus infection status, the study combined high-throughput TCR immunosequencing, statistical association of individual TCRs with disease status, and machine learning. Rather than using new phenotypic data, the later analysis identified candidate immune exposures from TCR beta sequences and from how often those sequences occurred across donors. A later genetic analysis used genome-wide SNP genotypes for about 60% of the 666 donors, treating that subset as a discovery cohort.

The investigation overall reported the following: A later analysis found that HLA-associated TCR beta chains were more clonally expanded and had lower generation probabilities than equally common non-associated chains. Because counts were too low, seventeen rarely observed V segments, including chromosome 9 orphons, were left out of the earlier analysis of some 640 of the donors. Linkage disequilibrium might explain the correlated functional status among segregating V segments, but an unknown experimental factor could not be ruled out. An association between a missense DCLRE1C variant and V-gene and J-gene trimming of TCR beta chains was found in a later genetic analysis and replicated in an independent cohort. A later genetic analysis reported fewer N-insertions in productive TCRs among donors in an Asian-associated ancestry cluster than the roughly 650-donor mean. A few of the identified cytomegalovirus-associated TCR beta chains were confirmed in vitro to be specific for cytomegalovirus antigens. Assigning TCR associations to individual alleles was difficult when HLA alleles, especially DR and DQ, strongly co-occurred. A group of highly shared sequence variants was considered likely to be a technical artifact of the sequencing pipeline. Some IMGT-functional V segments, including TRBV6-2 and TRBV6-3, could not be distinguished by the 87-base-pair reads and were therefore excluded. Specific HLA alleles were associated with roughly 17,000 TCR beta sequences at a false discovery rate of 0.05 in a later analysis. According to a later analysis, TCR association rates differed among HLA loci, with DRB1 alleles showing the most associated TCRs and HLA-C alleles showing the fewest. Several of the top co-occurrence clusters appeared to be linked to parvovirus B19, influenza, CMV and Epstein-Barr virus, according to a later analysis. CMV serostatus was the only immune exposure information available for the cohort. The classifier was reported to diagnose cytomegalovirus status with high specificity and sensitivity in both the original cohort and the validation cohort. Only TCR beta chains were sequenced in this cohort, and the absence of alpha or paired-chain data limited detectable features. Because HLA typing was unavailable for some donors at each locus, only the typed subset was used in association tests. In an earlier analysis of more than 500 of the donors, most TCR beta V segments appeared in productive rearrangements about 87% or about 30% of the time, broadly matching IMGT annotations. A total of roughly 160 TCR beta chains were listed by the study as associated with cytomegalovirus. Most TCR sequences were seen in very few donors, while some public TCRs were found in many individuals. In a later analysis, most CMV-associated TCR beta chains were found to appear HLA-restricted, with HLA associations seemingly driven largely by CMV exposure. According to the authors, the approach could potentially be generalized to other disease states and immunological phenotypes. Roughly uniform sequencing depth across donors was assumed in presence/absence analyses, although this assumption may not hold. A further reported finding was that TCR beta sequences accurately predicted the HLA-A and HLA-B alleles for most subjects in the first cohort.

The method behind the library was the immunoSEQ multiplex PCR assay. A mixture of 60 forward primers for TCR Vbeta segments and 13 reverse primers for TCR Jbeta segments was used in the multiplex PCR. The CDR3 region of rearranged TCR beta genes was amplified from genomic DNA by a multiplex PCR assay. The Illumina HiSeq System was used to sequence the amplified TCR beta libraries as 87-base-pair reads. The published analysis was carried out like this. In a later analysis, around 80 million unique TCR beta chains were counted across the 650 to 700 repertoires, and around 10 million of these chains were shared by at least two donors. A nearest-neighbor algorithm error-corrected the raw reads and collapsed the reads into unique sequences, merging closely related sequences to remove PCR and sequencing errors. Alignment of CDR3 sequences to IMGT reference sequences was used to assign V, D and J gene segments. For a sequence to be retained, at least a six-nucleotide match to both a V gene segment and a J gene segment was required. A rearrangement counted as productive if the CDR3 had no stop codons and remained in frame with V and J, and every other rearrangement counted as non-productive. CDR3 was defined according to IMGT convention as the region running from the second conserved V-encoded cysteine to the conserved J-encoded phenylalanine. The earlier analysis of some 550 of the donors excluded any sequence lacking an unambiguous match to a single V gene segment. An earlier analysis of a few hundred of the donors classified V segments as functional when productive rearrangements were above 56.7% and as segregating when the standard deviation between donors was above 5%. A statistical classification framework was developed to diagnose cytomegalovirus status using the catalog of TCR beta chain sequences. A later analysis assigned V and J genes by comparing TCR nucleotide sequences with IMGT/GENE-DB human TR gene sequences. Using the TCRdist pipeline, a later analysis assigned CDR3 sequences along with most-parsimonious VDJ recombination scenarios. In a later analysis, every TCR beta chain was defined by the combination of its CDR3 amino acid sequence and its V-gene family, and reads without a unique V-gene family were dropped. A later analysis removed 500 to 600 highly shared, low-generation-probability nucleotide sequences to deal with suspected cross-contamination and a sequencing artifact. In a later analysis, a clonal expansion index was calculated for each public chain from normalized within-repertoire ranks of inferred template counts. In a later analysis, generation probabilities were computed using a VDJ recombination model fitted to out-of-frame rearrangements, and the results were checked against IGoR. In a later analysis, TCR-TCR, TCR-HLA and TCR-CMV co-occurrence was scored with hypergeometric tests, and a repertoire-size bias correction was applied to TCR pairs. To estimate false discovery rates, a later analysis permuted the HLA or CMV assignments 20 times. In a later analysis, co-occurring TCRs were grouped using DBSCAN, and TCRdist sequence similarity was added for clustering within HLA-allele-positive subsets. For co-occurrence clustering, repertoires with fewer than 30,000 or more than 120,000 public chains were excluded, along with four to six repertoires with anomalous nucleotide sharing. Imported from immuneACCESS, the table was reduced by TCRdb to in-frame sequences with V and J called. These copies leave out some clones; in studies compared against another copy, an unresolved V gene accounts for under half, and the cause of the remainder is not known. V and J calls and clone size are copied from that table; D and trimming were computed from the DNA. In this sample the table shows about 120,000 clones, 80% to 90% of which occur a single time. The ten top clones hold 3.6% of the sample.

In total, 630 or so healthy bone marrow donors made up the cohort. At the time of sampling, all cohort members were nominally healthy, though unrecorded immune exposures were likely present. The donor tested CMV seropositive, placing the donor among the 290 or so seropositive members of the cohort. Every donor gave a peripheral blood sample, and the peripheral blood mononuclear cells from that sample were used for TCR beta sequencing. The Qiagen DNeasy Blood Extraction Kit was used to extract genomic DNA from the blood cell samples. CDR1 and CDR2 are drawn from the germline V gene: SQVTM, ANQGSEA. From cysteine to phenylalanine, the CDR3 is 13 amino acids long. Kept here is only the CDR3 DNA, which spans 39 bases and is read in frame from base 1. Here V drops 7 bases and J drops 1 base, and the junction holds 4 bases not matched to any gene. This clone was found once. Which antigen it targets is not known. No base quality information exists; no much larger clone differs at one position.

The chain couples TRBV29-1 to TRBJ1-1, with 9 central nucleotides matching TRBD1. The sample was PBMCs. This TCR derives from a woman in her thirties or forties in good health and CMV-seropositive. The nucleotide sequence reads TGCAGCGCCGGGGACAGGGCGAACACTGAAGCTTTCTTT. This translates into CSAGDRANTEAFF.